This T cell receptor beta chain was sequenced during a study of OX40 agonist ivuxolimab in advanced cancers. Study-level background: While on treatment, patients had intravenous ivuxolimab at 0.01 to 10 mg/kg every 2 weeks.

With autoimmune disease history or systemic immunosuppression, patients were excluded. CDR1 and CDR2 (germline): SNHLY, FYNNEI. Between the trimmed V and J ends, which lost 2 bases and 8 bases, there was a span of 10 bases. The CDR3 has 13 amino acids. Generated by immunoSEQ multiplex PCR, the TCRdb table keeps only in-frame clones and is missing some. Among roughly 60,000 clones listed, about 88% were seen once. The origin of this receptor is an adult with an advanced solid tumor such as melanoma, head and neck, liver or kidney cancer. The chain links TRBV2 to TRBJ1-5; D is ambiguous. The sample in question was CD4+ or CD8+ T cells sorted from blood, obtained in a trial of the OX40 agonist ivuxolimab. This CDR3 reads CASSEKGIEPQHF. CDR3 coding DNA: TGTGCCAGCAGTGAAAAGGGTATCGAGCCCCAGCATTTT. The variable domain in full, completed from reference TRBV2 and TRBJ1-5, reads EPEVTQTPSHQVTQMGQEVILRCVPISNHLYFYWYRQILGQKVEFLVSFYNNEISEKSEIFDDQFSVERPDGSNFTLKIRSTKLEDSAMYFCASSEKGIEPQHFGDGTRLSIL.